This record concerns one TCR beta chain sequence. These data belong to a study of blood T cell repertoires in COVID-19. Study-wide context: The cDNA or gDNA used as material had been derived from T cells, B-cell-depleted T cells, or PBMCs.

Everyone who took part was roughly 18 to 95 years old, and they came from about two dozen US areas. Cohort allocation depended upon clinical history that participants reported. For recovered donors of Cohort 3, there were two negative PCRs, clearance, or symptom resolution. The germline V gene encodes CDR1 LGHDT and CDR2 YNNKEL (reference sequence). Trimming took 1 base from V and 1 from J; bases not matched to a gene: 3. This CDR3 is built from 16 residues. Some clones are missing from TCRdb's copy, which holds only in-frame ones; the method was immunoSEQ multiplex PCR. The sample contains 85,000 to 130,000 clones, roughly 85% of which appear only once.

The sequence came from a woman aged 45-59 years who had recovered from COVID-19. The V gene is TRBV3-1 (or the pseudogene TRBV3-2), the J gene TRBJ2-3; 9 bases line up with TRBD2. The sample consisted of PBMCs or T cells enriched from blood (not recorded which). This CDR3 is CASSQGLAGGTDTQYF. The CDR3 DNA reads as TGTGCCAGCAGCCAAGGGTTAGCGGGGGGCACAGATACGCAGTATTTT.